This T cell receptor beta chain is from a study of radiation and T cells in renal cell carcinoma. Findings of the study overall: Top tumor clonotypes rose in blood 2 weeks post-radiation, then contracted.

The sample's time point: blood 4 weeks post-SBRT, at nephrectomy. This sample's treatment: 15 Gy SBRT to primary tumor, nephrectomy 4 weeks later. Nephrectomy followed 15 Gy stereotactic body radiation by 4 weeks. On this clone: The antigen is unknown.

Clones were sequenced by immunoSEQ multiplex PCR, and TCRdb holds only the in-frame ones, with some missing. The sample gives over 85,000 clones, about 82% of which show up once; roughly a tenth is in the top ten. Germline CDR1 is SGHVS and CDR2 is FQNEAQ. Trimming shortened V by 5 bases and J by 9 bases, and 19 bases separated the two germline ends. The CDR3 has 14 residues. The clonotype comes from a man aged 50-60 years with renal cell carcinoma. The chain couples TRBV7-8 to TRBJ2-5, with TRBD2 as a possible D gene (5 bases). Sequenced here: blood, sampled from a patient whose treatment included radiotherapy and nephrectomy. In DNA, the CDR3 is TGTGCCAGCAGCCGAGAGTGGCAGGACTCGTCCCAGTACTTC. This gives the protein CASSREWQDSSQYF. Filled out from reference TRBV7-8 and TRBJ2-5, the complete variable domain reads GAGVSQSPRYKVAKRGQDVALRCDPISGHVSLFWYQQALGQGPEFLTYFQNEAQLDKSGLPSDRFFAERPEGSVSTLKIQRTQQEDSAVYLCASSREWQDSSQYFGPGTRLLVL.